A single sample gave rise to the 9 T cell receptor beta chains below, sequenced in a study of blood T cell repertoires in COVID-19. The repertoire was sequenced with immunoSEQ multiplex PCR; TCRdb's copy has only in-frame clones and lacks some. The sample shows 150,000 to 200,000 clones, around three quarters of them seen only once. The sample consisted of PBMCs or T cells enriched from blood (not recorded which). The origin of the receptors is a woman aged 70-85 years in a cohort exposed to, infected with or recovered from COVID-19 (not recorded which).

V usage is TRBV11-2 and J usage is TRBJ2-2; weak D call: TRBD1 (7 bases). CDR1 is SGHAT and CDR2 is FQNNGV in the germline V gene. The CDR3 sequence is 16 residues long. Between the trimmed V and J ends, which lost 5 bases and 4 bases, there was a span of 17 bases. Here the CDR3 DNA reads TGTGCCAGCAGCCAGGACGCGGGACAGCTCACCGGGGAGCTGTTTTTT. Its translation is CASSQDAGQLTGELFF.

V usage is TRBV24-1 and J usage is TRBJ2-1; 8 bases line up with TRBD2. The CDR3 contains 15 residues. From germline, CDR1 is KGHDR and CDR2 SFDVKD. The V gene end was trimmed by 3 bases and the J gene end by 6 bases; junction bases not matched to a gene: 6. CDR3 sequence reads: CATSDILAGSNEQFF. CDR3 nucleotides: TGTGCCACCAGTGATATTCTAGCGGGCAGCAATGAGCAGTTCTTC.

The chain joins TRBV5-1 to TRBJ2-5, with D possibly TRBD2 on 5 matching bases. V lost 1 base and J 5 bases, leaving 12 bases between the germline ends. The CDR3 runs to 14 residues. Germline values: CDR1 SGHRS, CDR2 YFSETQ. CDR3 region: CASSLLRAFETQYF. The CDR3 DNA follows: TGCGCCAGCAGCTTGTTGAGGGCCTTTGAGACCCAGTACTTC.

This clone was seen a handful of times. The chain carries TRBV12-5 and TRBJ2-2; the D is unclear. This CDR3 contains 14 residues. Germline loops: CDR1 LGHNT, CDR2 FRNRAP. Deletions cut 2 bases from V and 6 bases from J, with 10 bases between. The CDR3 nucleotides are TGTGCTAGTGGTTTGTTGGTGGGCGCCGGGGAGCTGTTTTTT. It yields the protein CASGLLVGAGELFF.

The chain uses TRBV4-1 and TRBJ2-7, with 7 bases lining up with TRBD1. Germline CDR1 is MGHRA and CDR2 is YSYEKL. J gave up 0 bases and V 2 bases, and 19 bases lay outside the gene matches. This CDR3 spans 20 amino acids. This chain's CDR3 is CASSQSRLMGQKTFSYEQYF. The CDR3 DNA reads TGCGCCAGCAGCCAATCTCGGCTCATGGGACAGAAGACTTTCTCCTACGAGCAGTACTTC.

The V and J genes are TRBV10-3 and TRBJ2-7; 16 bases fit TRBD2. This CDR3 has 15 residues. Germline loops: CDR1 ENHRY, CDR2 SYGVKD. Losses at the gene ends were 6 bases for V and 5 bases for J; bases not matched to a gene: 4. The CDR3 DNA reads TGTGCCATCAGGGCGGGGACTAGCGGGAGGGACGAGCAGTACTTC. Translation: CAIRAGTSGRDEQYF.

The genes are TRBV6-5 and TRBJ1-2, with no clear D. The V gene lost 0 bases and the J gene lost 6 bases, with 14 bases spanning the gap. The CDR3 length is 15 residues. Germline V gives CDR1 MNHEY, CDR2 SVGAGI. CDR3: CASSYSRVWADGYTF. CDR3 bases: TGTGCCAGCAGTTACTCGAGGGTTTGGGCGGATGGCTACACCTTC.

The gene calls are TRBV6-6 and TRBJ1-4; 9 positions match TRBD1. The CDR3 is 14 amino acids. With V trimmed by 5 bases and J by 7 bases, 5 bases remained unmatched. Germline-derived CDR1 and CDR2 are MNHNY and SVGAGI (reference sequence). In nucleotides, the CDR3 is TGTGCCAGCAGTACTGGGACAGGGTCTGAAAAACTGTTTTTT. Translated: CASSTGTGSEKLFF.

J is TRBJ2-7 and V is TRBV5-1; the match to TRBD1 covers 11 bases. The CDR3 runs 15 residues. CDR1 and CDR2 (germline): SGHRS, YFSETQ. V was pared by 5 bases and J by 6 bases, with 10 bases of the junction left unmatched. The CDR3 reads CASSPLTGTGGEQYF. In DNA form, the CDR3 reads TGCGCCAGCAGTCCCCTTACCGGGACAGGGGGCGAGCAGTACTTC.